This T cell receptor beta chain was documented in a study of T cells in Graves' hyperthyroidism and ophthalmopathy. Study-wide background: Pretreatment peripheral blood was obtained at initial diagnosis. Study outcomes and limitations: Blood held most thyroid clonotypes expanded above 0.001 frequency.

CDR1 is SGHAT, CDR2 FQNNGV, per germline. The CDR3 has 15 amino acids. V lost 0 bases and J lost 0, with 9 bases in between. As concerns this clonotype: The antigen is unknown.

Amplified TCR beta CDR3 regions derived from RNA transcripts. With the HTBI primer set, the TCR CDR3 went through a first round of RT-PCR. TCRdb redid the calling of the multiplex PCR reads with MiXCR, one entry per CDR3 protein. The data hold about 420,000 distinct CDR3 sequences, with approximately 13% observed a single time. Stable Graves' hyperthyroidism meant no ophthalmopathy progression within 18 months. The sequence came from a woman younger than 35 with Graves' hyperthyroidism. The chain is built from TRBV11-2 and TRBJ2-7; no firm D call. Sequences were obtained from blood. The CDR3 here is CASSLDSATSYEQYF. The CDR3 DNA is TGTGCCAGCAGCTTAGATTCGGCCACCTCCTACGAGCAGTACTTC.